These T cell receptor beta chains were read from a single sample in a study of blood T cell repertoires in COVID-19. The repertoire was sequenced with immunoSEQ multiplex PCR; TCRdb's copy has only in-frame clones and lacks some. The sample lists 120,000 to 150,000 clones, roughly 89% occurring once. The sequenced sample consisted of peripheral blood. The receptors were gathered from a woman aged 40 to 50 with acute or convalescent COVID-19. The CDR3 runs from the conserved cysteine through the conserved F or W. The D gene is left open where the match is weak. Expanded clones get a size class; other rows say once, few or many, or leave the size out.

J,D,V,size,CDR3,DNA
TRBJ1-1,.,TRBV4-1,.,CASSHTRAGTEAFF,TGCGCCAGCAGCCACACCCGGGCGGGCACTGAAGCTTTCTTT
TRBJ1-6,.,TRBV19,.,CASSIGAGSNSPLHF,TGTGCCAGTAGTATAGGAGCAGGATCTAATTCACCCCTCCACTTT
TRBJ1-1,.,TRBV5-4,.,CASSLDSSVTEAFF,TGTGCCAGCAGCTTGGACAGCTCCGTCACTGAAGCTTTCTTT
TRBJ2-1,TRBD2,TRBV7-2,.,CASSIFGTSGLEQFF,TGTGCCAGCAGCATATTCGGGACTAGCGGCCTTGAGCAGTTCTTC
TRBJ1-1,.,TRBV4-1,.,CASSQVPQANTEAFF,TGCGCCAGCAGCCAAGTGCCCCAGGCTAACACTGAAGCTTTCTTT
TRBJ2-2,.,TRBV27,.,CASSFEVNTGELFF,TGTGCCAGCAGTTTTGAGGTGAACACCGGGGAGCTGTTTTTT
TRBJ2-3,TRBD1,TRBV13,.,CASSFRQGGTDTQYF,TGTGCCAGCAGCTTTAGACAGGGCGGAACAGATACGCAGTATTTT
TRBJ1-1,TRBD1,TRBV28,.,CASSSPTGGNTEAFF,TGTGCCAGCAGTTCCCCGACAGGGGGCAACACTGAAGCTTTCTTT
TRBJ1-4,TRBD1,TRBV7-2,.,CASSLHPGQGFEKLFF,TGTGCCAGCAGCTTACACCCGGGACAGGGGTTTGAAAAACTGTTTTTT
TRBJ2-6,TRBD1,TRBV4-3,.,CASSLGGQGATGANVLTF,TGCGCCAGCAGCCTCGGCGGACAGGGGGCGACTGGGGCCAACGTCCTGACTTTC
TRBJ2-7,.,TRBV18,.,CASSPRGVGFYEQYF,TGTGCCAGCTCACCAAGGGGCGTAGGATTCTACGAGCAGTACTTC
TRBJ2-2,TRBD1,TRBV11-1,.,CASSLDRAVGTGELFF,TGTGCCAGCAGCCTGGACAGGGCAGTCGGCACCGGGGAGCTGTTTTTT
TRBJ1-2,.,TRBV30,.,CAWSFGQSPYGYTF,TGTGCCTGGAGCTTTGGACAGTCACCTTATGGCTACACCTTC
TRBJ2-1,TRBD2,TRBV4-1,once,CASSHLIAGATSSYNEQFF,TGCGCCAGCAGCCATCTTATAGCGGGAGCCACCTCGTCCTACAATGAGCAGTTCTTC
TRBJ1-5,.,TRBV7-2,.,CASSLRGNQPQHF,TGTGCCAGCAGCTTACGGGGGAATCAGCCCCAGCATTTT
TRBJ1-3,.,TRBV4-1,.,CASSRQFQRSGNTIYF,TGCGCCAGCAGCCGACAGTTCCAAAGATCTGGAAACACCATATATTTT
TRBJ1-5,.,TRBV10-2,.,CASSESVGAGHYQPQHF,TGCGCCAGCAGTGAGTCAGTAGGGGCAGGACACTATCAGCCCCAGCATTTT
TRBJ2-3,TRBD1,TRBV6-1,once,CASSEGYWDRGTDTQYF,TGTGCCAGCAGTGAAGGTTACTGGGACAGGGGGACAGATACGCAGTATTTT
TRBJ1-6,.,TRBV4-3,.,CASSQDPGTNNSPLHF,TGCGCCAGCAGCCAAGACCCCGGGACAAATAATTCACCCCTCCACTTT
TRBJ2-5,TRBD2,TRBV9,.,CASSVVGRGGLETQYF,TGTGCCAGCAGCGTAGTAGGGCGGGGGGGCCTGGAGACCCAGTACTTC
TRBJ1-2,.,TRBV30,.,CAWTPGYGYTF,TGTGCCTGGACCCCAGGCTATGGCTACACCTTC
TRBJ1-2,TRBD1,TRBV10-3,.,CAISARDRGDYGYTF,TGTGCCATCAGTGCGAGGGACAGGGGAGACTATGGCTACACCTTC
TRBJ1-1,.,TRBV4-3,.,CASSPGGGEAFF,TGCGCCAGCAGCCCGGGGGGCGGTGAAGCTTTCTTT
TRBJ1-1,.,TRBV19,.,CATMREVGLNTEAFF,TGTGCCACCATGCGGGAGGTGGGCTTGAACACTGAAGCTTTCTTT
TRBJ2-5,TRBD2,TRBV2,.,CASGGGRALETQYF,TGTGCCAGCGGAGGCGGGAGGGCCTTAGAGACCCAGTACTTC
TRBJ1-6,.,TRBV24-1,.,CATSEASYNSPLHF,TGTGCCACCAGTGAGGCCAGCTATAATTCACCCCTCCACTTT